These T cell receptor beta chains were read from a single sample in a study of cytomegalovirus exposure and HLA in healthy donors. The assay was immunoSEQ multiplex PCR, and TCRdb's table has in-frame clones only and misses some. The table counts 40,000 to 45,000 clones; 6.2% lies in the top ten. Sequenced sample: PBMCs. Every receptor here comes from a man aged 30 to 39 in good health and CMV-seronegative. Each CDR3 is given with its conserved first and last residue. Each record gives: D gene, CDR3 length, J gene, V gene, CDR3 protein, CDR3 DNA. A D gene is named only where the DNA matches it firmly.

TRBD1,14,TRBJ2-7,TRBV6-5,CVIKGTGSSYEQYF,TGTGTCATTAAGGGGACAGGGTCATCCTACGAGCAGTACTTC
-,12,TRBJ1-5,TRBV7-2,CASSLTPGPQHF,TGTGCCAGCAGCTTAACACCGGGGCCCCAGCATTTT
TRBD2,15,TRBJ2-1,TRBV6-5,CASSPGLAFLGEQFF,TGTGCCAGCAGCCCGGGACTAGCGTTTCTAGGTGAGCAGTTCTTC
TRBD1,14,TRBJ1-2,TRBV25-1,CASSESGQGIVYTF,TGTGCCAGCAGTGAGTCCGGACAGGGCATTGTCTACACCTTC
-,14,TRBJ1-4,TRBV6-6,CASYPAGVHEKLFF,TGTGCCAGCTACCCGGCAGGGGTACATGAAAAACTGTTTTTT
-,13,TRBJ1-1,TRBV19,CASSIDGGAEAFF,TGTGCCAGTAGTATAGATGGTGGAGCTGAAGCTTTCTTT
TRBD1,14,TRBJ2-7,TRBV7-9,CASSLGQGSDEQYF,TGTGCCAGCAGCTTAGGACAGGGTTCGGACGAGCAGTACTTC
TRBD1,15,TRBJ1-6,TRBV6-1,CASSEVAGGNSPLHF,TGTGCCAGCAGTGAAGTGGCAGGGGGTAATTCACCCCTCCACTTT
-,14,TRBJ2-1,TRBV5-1,CASSFEGGINEQFF,TGCGCCAGCAGCTTCGAAGGAGGGATTAATGAGCAGTTCTTC
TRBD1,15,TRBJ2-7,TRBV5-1,CASSNGQGPSYEQYF,TGCGCCAGCAGCAACGGACAGGGTCCCTCCTACGAGCAGTACTTC
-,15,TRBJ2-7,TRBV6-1,CASSEFWGQAYEQYF,TGTGCCAGCAGTGAATTTTGGGGGCAGGCCTACGAGCAGTACTTC
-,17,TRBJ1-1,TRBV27,CASSLSHARGFGNEAFF,TGTGCCAGCAGTTTATCCCACGCAAGAGGGTTTGGGAATGAAGCTTTCTTT
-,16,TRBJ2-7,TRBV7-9,CASSLLLGLSPDEQYF,TGTGCCAGCAGCTTACTACTTGGACTGTCCCCCGACGAGCAGTACTTC
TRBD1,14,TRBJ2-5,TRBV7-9,CASSRTGTVGTQYF,TGTGCCAGCAGCCGTACCGGGACAGTAGGGACCCAGTACTTC
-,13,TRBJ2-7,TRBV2,CASRFRGDYEQYF,TGTGCCAGCCGGTTTAGGGGCGACTACGAGCAGTACTTC
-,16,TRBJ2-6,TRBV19,CASWQGSGSGANVLTF,TGTGCCAGTTGGCAGGGCTCGGGCTCTGGGGCCAACGTCCTGACTTTC
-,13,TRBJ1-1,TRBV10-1,CASSIGVGTEAFF,TGCGCCAGCAGTATAGGGGTGGGAACTGAAGCTTTCTTT